The clone carrying this TCR beta chain was counted only a few times. No DNA is shown, since the ends of the CDR3 on it are uncertain; the CDR3 is the one TCRdb lists. The data were obtained in a study of identical twins. One entry per CDR3 protein results from TCRdb running MiXCR on the 5' RACE reads. The table includes 210,000 or so distinct CDR3 sequences, 6% to 9% detected once. The CDR3 is 15 amino acids in total, end residues counted. Germline V gives CDR1 SGHRS, CDR2 YFSETQ. Another study also made use of these data, one on yellow fever vaccine responses in identical twins.

The chain uses TRBV5-1 and TRBJ2-2; the listed D gene, TRBD1, was not tested against the DNA. The TCR comes from a woman younger than 35 in good health. The sequencing sample was made of memory (CD45RO+) T cells sorted from blood. The CDR3: CASSLEGAGGELFFF.